Presented here are 18 T cell receptor beta chains from one specimen sequenced in a study of shared clonotypes between healthy human individuals (dated by TCRdb to between 2020 and 2021). The library relied on the immunoSEQ multiplex PCR assay. TCRdb mirrors the immuneACCESS table, restricted to in-frame sequences. Some clones are absent from its copies; in checked studies, under half trace to an unresolved V gene, and the reason for the others is unknown. In this sample the table shows around 550,000 clones, almost 97% of which occur a single time. Roughly 0.06% of the sample belongs to the ten largest clones. The sequenced sample consisted of naive CD4+ T cells sorted from blood. What this sample's cell subset or site label stands for: CD45RA+ positively selected. These receptors were collected from a woman in her twenties or thirties in good health.

The gene calls are TRBV19 and TRBJ1-2; 7 bases are shared with TRBD1. CDR3 length equals 15 residues. V was clipped by 7 bases and J by 3 bases; unmatched bases: 11. Germline V gene data show CDR1 as LNHDA and CDR2 as SQIVND (reference sequence). In DNA, the CDR3 is TGTGCCAGTATGAGCACAGGGGTTATGGACTATGGCTACACCTTC. Encoded protein: CASMSTGVMDYGYTF.

The chain couples TRBV21-1 to TRBJ2-3; the table names TRBD2, a call not compared with the DNA. TRBV21-1 is noted as a pseudogene. The length of the CDR3 is 15 residues. This CDR3 is CASSKLAGVTDTQYF. CDR3 sequence (DNA): TGTGCCAGCAGCAAACTAGCGGGAGTTACAGATACGCAGTATTTT.

J is TRBJ1-1 and V is TRBV30; D may be TRBD1 (5 bases). CDR1 and CDR2 (germline): GTSNPN, SVGIG (reference sequence). The CDR3 loop spans 14 amino acids. Trimming removed 2 bases at V and 5 bases at J, with 15 bases between. The CDR3 bases are TGTGCCTGGAGTATCAGGGCCCCGGGAACTGAAGCTTTCTTT. Its translation is CAWSIRAPGTEAFF. The full variable domain, its missing parts supplied by reference TRBV30 and TRBJ1-1, is SQTIHQWPATLVQPVGSPLSLECTVEGTSNPNLYWYRQAAGRGLQLLFYSVGIGQISSEVPQNLSASRPQDRQFILSSKKLLLSDSGFYLCAWSIRAPGTEAFFGQGTRLTVV.

This chain uses TRBV28 with TRBJ2-7; 14 nucleotides line up with TRBD2. The length of the CDR3 is 17 residues. CDR1 is MDHEN and CDR2 is SYDVKM in the germline V gene. V lost 8 bases, J lost 6 bases, and 15 bases stayed unmatched. The CDR3 loop is CASGRDRGLAGVREQYF. DNA of the CDR3: TGTGCCAGCGGGAGGGACAGGGGACTAGCGGGAGTGCGCGAGCAGTACTTC.

This chain uses TRBV28 with TRBJ2-3, with 8 bases matching TRBD1. Germline lookup yields CDR1 MDHEN and CDR2 SYDVKM. After removal of 4 bases from V and 4 bases from J, the junction contained 10 bases not matched to a gene. This CDR3 has 16 amino acids. CDR3 protein: CASSSPSGGPPDTQYF. The CDR3 DNA is TGTGCCAGCAGTTCCCCCTCAGGGGGCCCCCCAGATACGCAGTATTTT.

Only one count was recorded for this clone. This chain connects TRBV6-5 to TRBJ1-2; unclear D gene. Deletions cut 5 bases from V and 2 bases from J, with 9 bases between. The germline V gene encodes CDR1 MNHEY and CDR2 SVGAGI. The length of the CDR3 is 13 residues. For the CDR3, the DNA is TGTGCCAGCAGTCGGACGCAGAACTATGGCTACACCTTC. It codes for CASSRTQNYGYTF.

This chain uses TRBV2 with TRBJ1-1; D is uncertain. Germline V gene data show CDR1 as SNHLY and CDR2 as FYNNEI. V was cut by 2 bases and J by 1 base, with 8 bases left in between. This CDR3 contains 14 residues. DNA of the CDR3: TGTGCCAGCAGTGAATGGCGGAGGAACACTGAAGCTTTCTTT. Encoded protein: CASSEWRRNTEAFF.

V gene TRBV28 combines with J gene TRBJ1-6; D is uncertain. The CDR3 length is 14 residues. V lost 2 bases and J lost 4, with 6 bases in between. In germline, CDR1 is MDHEN, CDR2 SYDVKM. The CDR3 sequence is CASSLPTYNSPLHF. The CDR3 DNA reads TGTGCCAGCAGTTTACCCACTTATAATTCACCCCTCCACTTT.

V gene TRBV7-2 combines with J gene TRBJ2-4; D is possibly TRBD1 (5 bases). Per the germline V gene, CDR1 is SGHTA and CDR2 is FQGNSA. V dropped 2 bases and J dropped 0 bases, with 8 bases sitting between them. The CDR3 covers 15 residues. The CDR3 reads CASSLLQGAKNIQYF. CDR3 sequence (DNA): TGTGCCAGCAGCTTACTTCAGGGAGCCAAAAACATTCAGTACTTC.

This chain connects TRBV29-1 to TRBJ1-1; perhaps TRBD1 as D (5 bases). CDR1 SQVTM and CDR2 ANQGSEA come from the germline V gene. Trimming removed 4 bases at V and 0 bases at J, with 12 bases between. The CDR3 is made up of 14 amino acids. The CDR3 DNA sequence: TGCAGCGTTGTGACAGCCAGAATGAACACTGAAGCTTTCTTT. Its translation: CSVVTARMNTEAFF.

The chain combines TRBV6-6 with TRBJ1-1; possible D gene TRBD1, 6 bases. From germline, CDR1 is MNHNY and CDR2 SVGAGI (reference sequence). V was cut by 6 bases and J by 6 bases, with 17 bases left in between. The CDR3 loop spans 14 amino acids. CDR3 residues: CASSPRDISAEAFF. The DNA of the CDR3 is TGTGCCAGCAGCCCCCGGGACATTTCCGCTGAAGCTTTCTTT.

This chain uses TRBV28 with TRBJ1-2; D is unclear. The CDR3 has 15 amino acids. Germline CDR1 and CDR2: MDHEN and SYDVKM. V lost 5 bases, J lost 2 bases, and 15 bases lay in between. The CDR3 nucleotides read TGTGCCAGCAGTCTAACGAACCCAGGAAACTATGGCTACACCTTC. Protein product: CASSLTNPGNYGYTF.

This sequence joins TRBV5-1 and TRBJ2-1, with D perhaps matching TRBD2 (6 bases). Germline V gene lookup returns CDR1 SGHRS and CDR2 YFSETQ. V shed 0 bases and J shed 7 bases, with 14 bases lying between them. This CDR3 region has 15 residues. CDR3 region: CASSLVVGRGNEQFF. The DNA for the CDR3 is TGCGCCAGCAGCTTGGTTGTCGGGAGAGGAAATGAGCAGTTCTTC.

V gene TRBV13 combines with J gene TRBJ2-3; 7 bases are a match to TRBD1. This CDR3 is built from 15 residues. V lost 3 bases to trimming and J lost 0 bases; unmatched junction nucleotides: 3. Germline-derived CDR1 and CDR2 are PRHDT and FYEKMQ (reference sequence). CDR3 DNA: TGTGCCAGCAGCTTTGGGACAGCTAGCACAGATACGCAGTATTTT. It yields the protein CASSFGTASTDTQYF.

V and J are TRBV2 and TRBJ1-6, with TRBD1 matching 10 bases. Germline V lookup: CDR1 SNHLY, CDR2 FYNNEI. V shed 8 bases, J shed 8 bases, and the junction held 6 bases outside the gene matches. There are 14 residues in the CDR3. The CDR3 region has the DNA TGTGCCAGCGGACCCGGGACAGGGGATTCACCCCTCCACTTT. Its translation is CASGPGTGDSPLHF.

This clone is a singleton in its sample. The genes are TRBV2 and TRBJ2-7; possible D gene TRBD2, 6 bases. V lost 8 bases and J 7 bases, leaving 21 bases between the germline ends. The CDR3 contains 14 residues. From germline, CDR1 is SNHLY and CDR2 FYNNEI. The CDR3 loop reads CASGADYLWEEQYF. The CDR3 DNA reads as TGTGCCAGCGGGGCGGACTACCTTTGGGAAGAGCAGTACTTC.

This rearrangement joins TRBV5-1 to TRBJ2-6; D is uncertain. The CDR3 is made up of 15 amino acids. Germline CDR1 SGHRS, CDR2 YFSETQ. V shed 0 bases and J shed 2 bases, with 6 bases lying between them. The CDR3 nucleotides are TGCGCCAGCAGCTTGGCCGTGGCTGGGGCCAACGTCCTGACTTTC. This sequence encodes CASSLAVAGANVLTF. The variable domain in full, with the rest retrieved from reference TRBV5-1 and TRBJ2-6, is KAGVTQTPRYLIKTRGQQVTLSCSPISGHRSVSWYQQTPGQGLQFLFEYFSETQRNKGNFPGRFSGRQFSNSRSEMNVSTLELGDSALYLCASSLAVAGANVLTFGAGSRLTVL.

The CDR3 bases are TGTGCCAGCAGTTTACTGGATGGGGCAGGGGCCAACACTGAAGCTTTCTTT. Translated: CASSLLDGAGANTEAFF. The chain employs TRBV27 and TRBJ1-1; a weak D match, TRBD1 (6 bases). V was cut by 2 bases and J by 2 bases, with 18 bases left in between. The germline V gene encodes CDR1 MNHEY and CDR2 SMNVEV (reference sequence). The length of the CDR3 is 17 residues.